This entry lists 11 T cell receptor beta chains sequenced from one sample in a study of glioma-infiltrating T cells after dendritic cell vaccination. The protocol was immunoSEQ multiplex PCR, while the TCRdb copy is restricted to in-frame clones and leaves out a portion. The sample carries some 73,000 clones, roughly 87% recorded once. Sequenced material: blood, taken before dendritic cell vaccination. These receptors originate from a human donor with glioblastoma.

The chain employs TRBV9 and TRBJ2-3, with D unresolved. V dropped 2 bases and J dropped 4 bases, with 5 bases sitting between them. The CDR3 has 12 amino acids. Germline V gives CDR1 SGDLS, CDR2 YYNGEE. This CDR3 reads CASSVHSDTQYF. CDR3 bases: TGTGCCAGCAGCGTTCACTCAGATACGCAGTATTTT.

This CDR3 reads CASSVTQGGNEQFF. Here the CDR3 DNA reads TGTGCCAGCAGTGTCACACAGGGGGGTAATGAGCAGTTCTTC. The genes are TRBV2 and TRBJ2-1; TRBD1 aligns across 8 bases. Per the germline V gene, CDR1 is SNHLY and CDR2 is FYNNEI. J lost 7 bases, V lost 4 bases, and 6 bases had no gene match. The CDR3 has 14 residues.

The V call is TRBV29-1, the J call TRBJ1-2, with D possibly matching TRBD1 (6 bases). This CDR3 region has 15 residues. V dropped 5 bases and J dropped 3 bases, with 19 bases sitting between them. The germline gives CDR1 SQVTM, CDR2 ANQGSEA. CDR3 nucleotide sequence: TGCAGCGTTTCAGCTGGGGCAGGGGAAGACTATGGCTACACCTTC. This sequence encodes CSVSAGAGEDYGYTF.

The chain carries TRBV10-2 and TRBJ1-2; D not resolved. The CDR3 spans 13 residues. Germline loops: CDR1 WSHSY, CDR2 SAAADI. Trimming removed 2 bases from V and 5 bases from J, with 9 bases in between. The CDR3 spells CASSEQVRYGYTF. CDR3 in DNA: TGCGCCAGCAGTGAGCAAGTCAGATATGGCTACACCTTC.

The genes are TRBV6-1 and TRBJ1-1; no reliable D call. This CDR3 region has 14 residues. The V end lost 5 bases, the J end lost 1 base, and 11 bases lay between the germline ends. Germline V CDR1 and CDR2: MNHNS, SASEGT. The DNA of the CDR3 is TGTGCCAGCAGTTCGACAAGATCGAACACTGAAGCTTTCTTT. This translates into CASSSTRSNTEAFF.

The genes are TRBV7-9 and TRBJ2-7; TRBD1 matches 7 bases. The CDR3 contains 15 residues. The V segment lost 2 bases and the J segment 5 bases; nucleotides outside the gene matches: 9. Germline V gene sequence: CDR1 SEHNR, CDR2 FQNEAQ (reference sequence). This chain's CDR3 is CASSLIMTGFDEQYF. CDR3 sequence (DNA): TGTGCCAGCAGCTTAATTATGACAGGGTTCGACGAGCAGTACTTC.

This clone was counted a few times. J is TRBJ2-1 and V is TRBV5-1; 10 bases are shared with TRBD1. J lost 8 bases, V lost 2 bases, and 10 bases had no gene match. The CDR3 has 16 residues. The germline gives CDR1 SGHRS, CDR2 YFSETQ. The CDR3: CASSLGPGTGAHEQFF. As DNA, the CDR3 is TGCGCCAGCAGCTTAGGTCCGGGGACAGGGGCGCATGAGCAGTTCTTC. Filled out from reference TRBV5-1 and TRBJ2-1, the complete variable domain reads KAGVTQTPRYLIKTRGQQVTLSCSPISGHRSVSWYQQTPGQGLQFLFEYFSETQRNKGNFPGRFSGRQFSNSRSEMNVSTLELGDSALYLCASSLGPGTGAHEQFFGPGTRLTVL.

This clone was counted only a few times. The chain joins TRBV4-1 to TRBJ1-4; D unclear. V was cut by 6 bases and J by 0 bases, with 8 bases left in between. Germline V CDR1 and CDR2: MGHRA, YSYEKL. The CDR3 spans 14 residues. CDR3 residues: CASSRTATNEKLFF. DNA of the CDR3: TGCGCCAGCAGTCGGACTGCAACTAATGAAAAACTGTTTTTT.

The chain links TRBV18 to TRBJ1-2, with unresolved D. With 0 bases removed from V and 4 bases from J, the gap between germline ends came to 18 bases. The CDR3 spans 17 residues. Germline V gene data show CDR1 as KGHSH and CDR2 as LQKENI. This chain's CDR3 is CASSPPQEGLAGYGYTF. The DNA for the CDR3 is TGTGCCAGCTCACCACCCCAAGAGGGCTTGGCGGGCTATGGCTACACCTTC.

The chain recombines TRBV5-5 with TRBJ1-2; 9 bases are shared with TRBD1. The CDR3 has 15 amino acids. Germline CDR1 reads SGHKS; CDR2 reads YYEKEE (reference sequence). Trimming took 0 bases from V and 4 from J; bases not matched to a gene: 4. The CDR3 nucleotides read TGTGCCAGCAGCTTGGGGGACAGGGACCTCTATGGCTACACCTTC. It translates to CASSLGDRDLYGYTF.

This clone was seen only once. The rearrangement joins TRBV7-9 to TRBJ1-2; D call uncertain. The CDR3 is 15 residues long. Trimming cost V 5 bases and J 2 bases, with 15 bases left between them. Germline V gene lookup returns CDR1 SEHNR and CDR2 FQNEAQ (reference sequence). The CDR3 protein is CASSAVGGGNYGYTF. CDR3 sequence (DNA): TGTGCCAGCAGCGCGGTTGGAGGAGGGAACTATGGCTACACCTTC.